This T cell receptor (beta chain) was documented in a study of cytomegalovirus exposure and HLA in healthy donors. This clone came up once. V dropped 0 bases and J dropped 4 bases, with 10 bases sitting between them. The germline V gene has CDR1 SGHRS and CDR2 YFSETQ. The CDR3 is made up of 15 amino acids. The PCR used 60 Vbeta and 13 Jbeta primers. Generated by immunoSEQ multiplex PCR, the TCRdb table keeps only in-frame clones and is missing some. The repertoire holds some 160,000 clones, with over 70% as singletons. The gene calls are TRBV5-1 and TRBJ2-2; D is uncertain. The sequence derives from a woman aged 45-65 years in good health and CMV-seronegative. The sequenced sample was PBMCs. CDR3 coding DNA: TGCGCCAGCAGCTTGGCAGACAAATCCACCGGGGAGCTGTTTTTT. This gives the protein CASSLADKSTGELFF.